This TCR beta chain appears in the sequencing data of a study of T cell responses to AZD1222 COVID-19 vaccine. Study-level points and caveats: Donors, mostly white British, included more females; clonal diversity was possibly underestimated.

Remarks on this clone: Its target is unknown.

The CDR3 is 15 residues long. V shed 2 bases and J 7 bases; nucleotides not matched to a gene: 10. Germline loops: CDR1 MRHNA, CDR2 SNTAGT. Profiled with immunoSEQ multiplex PCR; TCRdb holds only in-frame clones, not every one. The data contain 110,000 to 150,000 clones, 92% of them singletons. This chain connects TRBV6-4 to TRBJ1-2; 7 bases fit TRBD1. The receptor comes from an adult who received the AZD1222 COVID-19 vaccine. The starting material was peripheral blood, obtained 28 days after the second AZD1222 dose. This CDR3 is CASSDDEGGVTGYTF. CDR3 sequence (DNA): TGTGCCAGCAGTGACGATGAAGGGGGCGTTACTGGCTACACCTTC.